This T cell receptor (beta chain) appears in the sequencing data of a study of blood T cell repertoires in COVID-19. Per the germline V gene, CDR1 is SQVTM and CDR2 is ANQGSEA. Trimming pared 6 bases from V and 4 bases from J, leaving 10 bases between. The CDR3 is 12 residues long. Those enrolled in Seattle joined during active infection and were followed longitudinally afterward. The sample holds a few counts of this clone. The table came from immunoSEQ multiplex PCR; TCRdb's copy has only in-frame clones and leaves some out. The sample shows approximately 500,000 clones, roughly 89% of them seen only once.

The TCR was taken from a woman between 50 and 59 years old with COVID-19, enrolled during active disease. Input material: peripheral blood. This chain joins TRBV29-1 and TRBJ2-1; D may be TRBD1 (5 bases). CDR3 sequence reads: CSVGTGYNEQFF. The CDR3 DNA follows: TGCAGCGTGGGTACAGGTTACAATGAGCAGTTCTTC.